These 7 T cell receptor beta chains share one sample of origin, sequenced in a study of cytomegalovirus exposure and HLA in healthy donors. Sequencing was performed with immunoSEQ multiplex PCR; in TCRdb, only in-frame clones are kept and a portion is missing. This sample carries over 150,000 clones, 65% to 90% of them seen once, and the ten largest clones take 2% to 2.5%. Source material: PBMCs. These TCRs come from a woman aged 18-29 years in good health and CMV-seronegative.

This clone showed up just once. The chain uses TRBV7-9 and TRBJ1-3; D is undetermined. V lost 5 bases and J lost 10, with 9 bases in between. The CDR3 is 11 residues long. Looked up from germline, CDR1 is SEHNR and CDR2 is FQNEAQ (reference sequence). The CDR3 loop is CASSGPGTIYF. CDR3 bases: TGTGCCAGCAGCGGGCCGGGGACCATATATTTT.

The J gene is TRBJ1-6, the V gene TRBV27; D ambiguous. From germline, CDR1 is MNHEY and CDR2 SMNVEV (reference sequence). V was pared by 5 bases and J by 4 bases, with 6 bases between. The CDR3 totals 13 residues. The CDR3 loop is CASSGEYNSPLHF. The CDR3 DNA is TGTGCCAGCAGTGGGGAGTATAATTCACCCCTCCACTTT.

The chain is built from TRBV19 and TRBJ1-2; D call uncertain. The V and J ends lost 1 base and 4 bases respectively, with 10 bases between them. CDR3 size: 14 residues. The germline V gene encodes CDR1 LNHDA and CDR2 SQIVND (reference sequence). The CDR3 loop reads CASSIGRAGYGYTF. CDR3 DNA: TGTGCCAGTAGTATAGGTAGGGCGGGCTATGGCTACACCTTC.

Of note for this clone: In the same sample, other DNA sequences code for this CDR3. This chain connects TRBV19 to TRBJ1-2; 10 bases align to TRBD1. The germline V gene has CDR1 LNHDA and CDR2 SQIVND (reference sequence). V shed 1 base and J 3 bases; nucleotides not matched to a gene: 2. The CDR3 loop spans 15 amino acids. The CDR3 loop is CASSIATGGDYGYTF. DNA of the CDR3: TGTGCCAGTAGTATAGCGACAGGGGGCGACTATGGCTACACCTTC.

In DNA, the CDR3 is TGCGCCAGCAGTGAGGGGATCCTAGCGGGGGGCACAGATACGCAGTATTTT. It specifies CASSEGILAGGTDTQYF. The rearrangement joins TRBV10-1 to TRBJ2-3, with 10 bases matching TRBD2. Germline values: CDR1 WNHNN, CDR2 SYGVQD (reference sequence). The CDR3 has 17 residues. V was clipped by 2 bases and J by 1 base; unmatched bases: 6.

This chain connects TRBV4-2 to TRBJ1-6; the D gene is possibly TRBD1 (5 bases). The germline CDR1 and CDR2 sequences are LGHNA and YNFKEQ. V lost 4 bases to trimming and J lost 7 bases, with 17 bases between them. CDR3 length equals 16 residues. The CDR3 spells CASSLRGGGMNSPLHF. The DNA of the CDR3 is TGTGCCAGCAGCCTTCGGGGTGGGGGGATGAATTCACCCCTCCACTTT.

J is TRBJ2-3 and V is TRBV4-1, with 8 bases identical to TRBD1. The germline CDR1 and CDR2 sequences are MGHRA and YSYEKL. CDR3 size: 19 residues. J was trimmed by 5 bases and V by 0 bases; bases with no gene match: 16. As DNA, the CDR3 is TGCGCCAGCAGCCAAGAAAAATTTAGGAGACAGGGGTTTGTAGATACGCAGTATTTT. Translation gives CASSQEKFRRQGFVDTQYF.